This T cell receptor (beta chain) was obtained from a study of OX40 agonist ivuxolimab in advanced cancers. Whole-study context: Those treated in dose escalation had hepatocellular carcinoma, melanoma, renal cell cancer or head and neck cancer. General observations from the study: The mean number of expanded clones was higher in CD8+ T cells than in CD4+.

Trimming removed 3 bases at V and 5 bases at J, with 13 bases between. Germline loops: CDR1 SGDLS, CDR2 YYNGEE. The CDR3 runs 14 residues. Assay: immunoSEQ multiplex PCR; the TCRdb copy retains only in-frame clones and omits some. The sample includes tens of thousands of clones, approximately 80% seen only once; the top ten take less than 0.9%. About this clone itself: As yet, its antigen is unknown.

The source material was CD4+ or CD8+ T cells sorted from blood, sampled in a trial of the OX40 agonist ivuxolimab. The source is an adult with an advanced solid tumor such as melanoma, head and neck, liver or kidney cancer. This chain links TRBV9 with TRBJ2-3, with D possibly being TRBD2 (6 bases). CDR3 sequence (DNA): TGTGCCAGCAGCGGCTTGGGGGGTCTAGATACGCAGTATTTT. Encoded protein: CASSGLGGLDTQYF.